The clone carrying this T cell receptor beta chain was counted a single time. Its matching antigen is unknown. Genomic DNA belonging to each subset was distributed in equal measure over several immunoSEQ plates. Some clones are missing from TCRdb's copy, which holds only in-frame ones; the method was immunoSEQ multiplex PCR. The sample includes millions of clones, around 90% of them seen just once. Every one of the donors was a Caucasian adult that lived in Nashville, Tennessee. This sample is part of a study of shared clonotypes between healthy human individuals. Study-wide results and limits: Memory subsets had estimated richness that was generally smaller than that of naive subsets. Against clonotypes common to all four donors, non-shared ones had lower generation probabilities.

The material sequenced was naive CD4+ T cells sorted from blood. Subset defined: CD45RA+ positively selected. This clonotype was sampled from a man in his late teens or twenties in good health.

The CDR3 spells CATGWGLGANEKLFF. CDR3 sequence (DNA): TGTGCCACCGGTTGGGGGCTAGGGGCTAATGAAAAACTGTTTTTT. The chain links TRBV28 to TRBJ1-4; tentative D call: TRBD1 (6 bases). This CDR3 is built from 15 residues. V was clipped by 10 bases and J by 3 bases, with 18 bases between them. Germline V CDR1 and CDR2: MDHEN, SYDVKM. The full variable domain, rest sourced from reference TRBV28 and TRBJ1-4, is DVKVTQSSRYLVKRTGEKVFLECVQDMDHENMFWYRQDPGLGLRLIYFSYDVKMKEKGDIPEGYSVSREKKERFSLILESASTNQTSMYLCATGWGLGANEKLFFGSGTQLSVL.